The T cell receptor beta chain described here comes from a study of T cells in Graves' hyperthyroidism and ophthalmopathy. Whole-study findings and limits: Stable hyperthyroidism was told apart from ophthalmopathy by a model built on 13 V-J features. In blood, most of the thyroid clonotypes expanded above 0.001 were also present.

The CDR3 covers 13 residues. Between the trimmed V and J ends, which lost 1 base and 5 bases, there was a span of 9 bases. CDR1 and CDR2 from the germline V gene are SGHKS and YYEKEE (reference sequence). Ophthalmopathy patients had moderate-to-severe active disease, CAS ≥3, NOSPECS ≥4, and disease duration under 3 months. On the basis of clinical symptoms, serum thyroxine and TRAb, thyroid ultrasound and orbital computed tomography, diagnoses were made. There are many counts of this clonotype. The antigen is not known. The CDR3 regions of TCR beta were amplified from RNA transcripts. When the TCR CDR3 underwent first-round RT-PCR, the HTBI primer set was used. TCRdb reprocessed the multiplex PCR reads with MiXCR, giving one entry per CDR3 protein. The table includes hundreds of thousands of distinct CDR3 sequences, approximately 25% detected once.

The V gene is TRBV5-5, the J gene TRBJ2-5, with D unclear. Sequences were obtained from blood. The clonotype was recovered from a woman aged 25 to 39 with Graves' ophthalmopathy. The CDR3 DNA follows: TGTGCCAGCAGCTTGTATTGGACCGAGACCCAGTACTTC. This encodes CASSLYWTETQYF.